These T cell receptor beta chains were read from a single sample in a study of response to subunit inactivated influenza vaccine. TCRdb fed the RT-PCR reads into MiXCR, producing one record per CDR3 protein. The sample lists around 490,000 distinct CDR3 sequences, approximately 7.7% seen once, with 10% to 15% in the top ten. This specimen was PBMCs from blood, taken about 24 months after vaccination. The receptors stem from a man between 50 and 69 years old who received an inactivated influenza vaccine. CDR3s include the opening cysteine and the closing phenylalanine or tryptophan. A D gene is named only where the DNA matches it firmly. The listing skips clone size in some rows; elsewhere it reads once, few, many or a size class.

length	D	V	J	size	CDR3	DNA
15	NA	TRBV4-3	TRBJ1-1	few	CASSQEAGTNTEAFF	TGCGCCAGCAGCCAAGAGGCAGGGACGAACACTGAAGCTTTCTTT
14	NA	TRBV4-3	TRBJ1-1	few	CASSQGRSGTEAFF	TGCGCCAGCAGCCAAGGCCGATCCGGTACTGAAGCTTTCTTT
13	NA	TRBV20-1	TRBJ2-7	few	CSAMGGLSYEQYF	TGCAGTGCTATGGGGGGTCTCTCCTACGAGCAGTACTTC
15	TRBD1	TRBV10-2	TRBJ2-1	many	CASQPTRTGWGKQFF	TGCGCCAGCCAGCCGACTCGGACAGGGTGGGGTAAGCAGTTCTTC
15	NA	TRBV7-2	TRBJ2-2	many	CASSFTGANTGELFF	TGTGCCAGCAGCTTCACCGGGGCGAACACCGGGGAGCTGTTTTTT
14	NA	TRBV20-1	TRBJ2-3	many	CSARDRYSTDTQYF	TGCAGTGCTAGAGATCGTTATAGCACAGATACGCAGTATTTT
18	NA	TRBV5-1	TRBJ1-6	many	CASSLEASRGSYNSPLHF	TGCGCCAGCAGCTTGGAGGCGTCCAGAGGTTCCTATAATTCACCCCTCCACTTT
15	TRBD1	TRBV4-3	TRBJ1-4	few	CASSPGRGPSEKLFF	TGCGCCAGCAGCCCAGGCAGGGGGCCCAGTGAAAAACTGTTTTTT
13	TRBD1	TRBV29-1	TRBJ1-1	many	CSAKRDRGTEAFF	TGCAGCGCGAAAAGGGACAGGGGGACTGAAGCTTTCTTT
15	TRBD2	TRBV20-1	TRBJ2-1	many	CSATPAGGRSYEQFF	TGCAGTGCTACCCCAGCGGGGGGGCGATCCTATGAGCAGTTCTTC
14	NA	TRBV2	TRBJ2-7	many	CASRFAGYAYEQYF	TGTGCCAGCAGATTCGCGGGTTATGCCTACGAGCAGTACTTC
15	TRBD2	TRBV20-1	TRBJ2-1	NA	CSAREGTRSGNEQFF	TGCAGTGCTAGAGAGGGGACTAGGAGTGGCAATGAGCAGTTCTTC
15	NA	TRBV5-1	TRBJ2-1	many	CASSLGRPDYNEQFF	TGCGCCAGCAGCTTGGGGCGGCCGGACTACAATGAGCAGTTCTTC
15	NA	TRBV12-3/TRBV12-4	TRBJ2-3	NA	CASKNPGQVTDTQYF	TGTGCCAGCAAAAACCCGGGACAAGTCACAGATACGCAGTATTTT
14	NA	TRBV7-2	TRBJ2-3	many	CASSLAIQADTQYF	TGTGCCAGCAGCTTGGCTATTCAGGCAGATACGCAGTATTTT
15	TRBD2	TRBV27	TRBJ2-7	few	CASSPPGLAAAEQYF	TGTGCCAGCAGTCCTCCGGGACTAGCCGCGGCCGAGCAGTACTTC
13	TRBD2	TRBV6-6	TRBJ2-3	NA	CASRRLAGDTQYF	TGTGCCAGCAGAAGACTAGCGGGAGATACGCAGTATTTT
15	TRBD1	TRBV9	TRBJ2-2	NA	CASSVGTVTPGELFF	TGTGCCAGCAGCGTGGGGACAGTTACCCCCGGGGAGCTGTTTTTT
15	NA	TRBV5-1	TRBJ2-3	many	CASSLDYRGTDTQYF	TGCGCCAGCAGCTTGGACTACCGCGGCACAGATACGCAGTATTTT
14	NA	TRBV7-2	TRBJ2-6	few	CASSRSRGANVLTF	TGTGCCAGCAGCAGAAGCCGTGGGGCCAACGTCCTGACTTTC
13	TRBD1	TRBV6-6	TRBJ1-5	many	CASTNRGDQPQHF	TGTGCCAGCACAAACAGGGGGGATCAGCCCCAGCATTTT
13	NA	TRBV28	TRBJ2-1	NA	CASSYDRYNEQFF	TGTGCCAGCAGTTATGACAGGTACAATGAGCAGTTCTTC
14	TRBD2	TRBV20-1	TRBJ2-2	many	CSARDTSGRGELFF	TGCAGTGCTAGAGATACTAGCGGGAGGGGGGAGCTGTTTTTT
16	TRBD1	TRBV7-2	TRBJ2-3	many	CASSLAGTGVTDTQYF	TGTGCCAGCAGCTTAGCCGGGACAGGGGTCACAGATACGCAGTATTTT
13	NA	TRBV10-3	TRBJ1-2	few	CATTTATNYGYTF	TGTGCCACCACGACAGCCACTAACTATGGCTACACCTTC
15	NA	TRBV5-1	TRBJ1-6	many	CASSGGRDRHSPLHF	TGCGCCAGCAGCGGGGGAAGGGACCGGCATTCACCCCTCCACTTT
15	NA	TRBV7-9	TRBJ2-7	NA	CASSFYRVQGEEQYF	TGTGCCAGCAGCTTTTATCGAGTCCAGGGTGAGGAGCAGTACTTC
15	NA	TRBV12-3/TRBV12-4	TRBJ1-1	many	CASSNPTTLRAEAFF	TGTGCCAGCAGCAATCCAACTACCCTAAGGGCTGAAGCTTTCTTT
16	NA	TRBV20-1	TRBJ1-3	few	CSAKGPRDFSGNTIYF	TGCAGTGCTAAGGGCCCGCGGGACTTCTCTGGAAACACCATATATTTT
18	TRBD1	TRBV15	TRBJ2-1	many	CATSRTTRQGASGNEQFF	TGTGCCACCAGCAGAACAACACGCCAGGGGGCGAGTGGGAATGAGCAGTTCTTC